Following are 24 T cell receptor gamma chains from one sample sequenced in a study of gamma-delta chains in newborns, infants, children. TCRdb repeated clone calling on the reads with CATT. Of 650 to 1,000 gamma-chain clones in the sample, approximately 55% were seen once. Source material: blood. The receptors were gathered from a child who was a newborn, infant or young child, either healthy, febrile or measles-vaccinated (not recorded which).

Comments on this clone: The same CDR3 can be traced to other DNA sequences in this sample. The chain recombines TRGV9 with TRGJP. Because TCRdb records no J gene, it was assigned here through a match of the DNA to germline. The CDR3 extends over 16 amino acids. J was trimmed by 6 bases and V by 0 bases; bases with no gene match: 2. Germline CDR1 is GITISATS and CDR2 is ISYDGTV (reference sequence). The CDR3 loop reads CALWEVGELGKKIKVF. The CDR3 coding sequence is TGTGCCTTGTGGGAGGTGGGAGAGTTGGGCAAAAAAATCAAGGTATTT.

As regards this clone: The sample carries other DNA sequences with the same CDR3. This chain connects TRGV9 to TRGJP. TCRdb records no J gene; here it was assigned by comparing the DNA to germline. This CDR3 has 16 amino acids. Germline CDR1 is GITISATS and CDR2 is ISYDGTV (reference sequence). Trimming took 3 bases from V and 4 from J; bases not matched to a gene: 3. CDR3 residues: CALWEIQELGKKIKVF. In DNA, the CDR3 is TGTGCCTTGTGGGAGATACAAGAGTTGGGCAAAAAAATCAAGGTATTT.

V gene TRGV4 combines with J gene TRGJP1. As TCRdb names no J gene, one was assigned here on the basis of a DNA match to germline. Germline CDR1 is EGSTGY and CDR2 is YDSYTSSV. This CDR3 has 15 residues. V dropped 2 bases and J dropped 0; count of bases not matched to a gene: 3. For the CDR3, the DNA is TGTGCCACCTGGGATGACCATACCACTGGTTGGTTCAAGATATTT. This codes for CATWDDHTTGWFKIF.

This clone appeared once. V usage is TRGV8 and J usage is TRGJP1. TCRdb leaves out the J gene; it was filled in here by matching the DNA to germline. V trimming: 9 bases; J trimming: 9 bases; junction bases outside the gene matches: 1. CDR3 length: 9 amino acids. Per germline, CDR1 VENAVY and CDR2 YDSYNSRV. The CDR3 DNA sequence: TGTGCCACCCGTTGGTTCAAGATATTT. Translating gives CATRWFKIF.

This clone was seen only a few times. V and J are TRGV9 and TRGJP. No J segment appears in TCRdb, so it was assigned here by matching the sequence to germline. Germline CDR1 is GITISATS and CDR2 is ISYDGTV (reference sequence). This CDR3 spans 16 amino acids. The V gene end was trimmed by 5 bases and the J gene end by 3 bases; junction bases not matched to a gene: 4. The CDR3 nucleotides are TGTGCCTTGTGGGTCTTGCAAGAGTTGGGCAAAAAAATCAAGGTATTT. It specifies CALWVLQELGKKIKVF.

This clone was observed a few times. The chain uses TRGV3 and TRGJP1. In the absence of a J gene in TCRdb, the DNA was matched to germline to assign it here. Germline values: CDR1 VTNTFY, CDR2 YDVSTARD (reference sequence). V gave up 0 bases and J gave up 4 bases; unmatched junction bases: 5. This CDR3 is 15 amino acids long. This chain's CDR3 is CATWDRRGTGWFKIF. In DNA form, the CDR3 reads TGTGCCACCTGGGACAGGCGGGGCACTGGTTGGTTCAAGATATTT.

This chain's CDR3 is CATWDGFDYKKLF. CDR3 nucleotides: TGTGCCACCTGGGATGGGTTTGATTATAAGAAACTCTTT. The rearrangement joins TRGV4 to TRGJ1 or TRGJ2. TCRdb is silent on the J gene; assignment here came from matching the DNA to germline. The CDR3 covers 13 residues. From germline, CDR1 is EGSTGY and CDR2 YDSYTSSV. V was clipped by 0 bases and J by 5 bases; unmatched bases: 4.

Comment on this clone: A much larger clone lies one base from this, so it may be a read error. The same CDR3 is also encoded by other DNA sequences in this sample. The CDR3: CALWEVRELGKKIKVF. The CDR3 bases are TGTGCCTTGTGGGAGGTGCGTGAGTTGGGCAAAAAAATCAAGGTATTT. The rearrangement joins TRGV9 to TRGJP. TCRdb carries no J gene annotation; the J gene was assigned here by matching the DNA with germline. The junction had 3 bases not matched to a gene; V was cut back by 0 bases and J by 7 bases. This CDR3 has 16 amino acids. From germline, CDR1 is GITISATS and CDR2 ISYDGTV (reference sequence).

V and J are TRGV4 and TRGJ1 or TRGJ2. The J gene, absent from TCRdb, was called here by matching the DNA to germline. From germline, CDR1 is EGSTGY and CDR2 YDSYTSSV. After removal of 1 base from V and 6 bases from J, the junction contained 3 bases not matched to a gene. The CDR3 sequence is 12 residues long. The CDR3 DNA follows: TGTGCCACCTGGGATGGTGGTTATAAGAAACTCTTT. Protein product: CATWDGGYKKLF.

As to this clone: The same CDR3 also results from other DNA sequences found in this sample. This chain joins TRGV9 and TRGJP. The J gene is not listed in TCRdb, so it was assigned here from a DNA match to germline. This CDR3 region has 15 residues. The V segment lost 3 bases and the J segment 7 bases; nucleotides outside the gene matches: 3. Looked up from germline, CDR1 is GITISATS and CDR2 is ISYDGTV (reference sequence). Here the CDR3 DNA reads TGTGCCTTGTGGGAGCGTGAGTTGGGCAAAAAAATCAAGGTATTT. Translated: CALWERELGKKIKVF.

This clone has a handful of counts. The CDR3 loop reads CALWEVQKKLF. The CDR3 DNA reads TGTGCCTTGTGGGAGGTGCAGAAGAAACTCTTT. This chain links TRGV9 with TRGJ1 or TRGJ2. The J gene, absent from TCRdb, was called here by matching the DNA to germline. J lost 10 bases, V lost 0 bases, and 3 bases had no gene match. CDR1 and CDR2 (germline): GITISATS, ISYDGTV (reference sequence). CDR3 size: 11 residues.

The chain links TRGV9 to TRGJ1 or TRGJ2. TCRdb records no J gene; here it was assigned by comparing the DNA to germline. The CDR3 has 12 amino acids. Per the germline V gene, CDR1 is GITISATS and CDR2 is ISYDGTV (reference sequence). V gave up 2 bases and J gave up 3 bases; unmatched junction bases: 1. DNA of the CDR3: TGTGCCTTGTGGGAGGCTTATTATAAGAAACTCTTT. It yields the protein CALWEAYYKKLF.

By its share, this clone is hyperexpanded. The rearrangement joins TRGV9 to TRGJP. Trimming cost V 0 bases and J 6 bases; bases outside gene matches: 2. Germline lookup yields CDR1 GITISATS and CDR2 ISYDGTV (reference sequence). This CDR3 is built from 16 residues. Here the CDR3 reads CALWEVRELGKKIKVF. The CDR3 DNA reads TGTGCCTTGTGGGAGGTGCGAGAGTTGGGCAAAAAAATCAAGGTATTT.

This clone was counted a few times. The chain carries TRGV4 and TRGJ1 or TRGJ2. Germline V lookup: CDR1 EGSTGY, CDR2 YDSYTSSV. V shed 3 bases, J shed 5 bases, and the junction held 10 bases outside the gene matches. This CDR3 contains 14 residues. This CDR3 is CATWDKPPNYKKLF. For the CDR3, the DNA is TGTGCCACCTGGGATAAACCTCCTAATTATAAGAAACTCTTT.

The chain uses TRGV4 and TRGJ1 or TRGJ2. Assignment of the J gene here rests on matching the DNA to germline, because TCRdb gives none. Germline V gene sequence: CDR1 EGSTGY, CDR2 YDSYTSSV. J was trimmed by 12 bases and V by 1 base; bases with no gene match: 3. CDR3 length: 10 residues. In nucleotides, the CDR3 is TGTGCCACCTGGGATGGCGCGAAACTCTTT. This gives the protein CATWDGAKLF.

The genes are TRGV9 and TRGJ1 or TRGJ2. V lost 0 bases to trimming and J lost 10 bases; unmatched junction nucleotides: 3. The CDR3 has 11 residues. CDR1 is GITISATS and CDR2 is ISYDGTV in the germline V gene (reference sequence). CDR3 in amino acids: CALWEVPKKLF. The CDR3 bases are TGTGCCTTGTGGGAGGTGCCGAAGAAACTCTTT.

About this clone itself: A read error may be the cause here, since a much bigger clone is one base away. J is TRGJP and V is TRGV9. The J gene, left out of TCRdb, was set here by checking the DNA against germline. The CDR3 has 15 amino acids. The germline V gene encodes CDR1 GITISATS and CDR2 ISYDGTV (reference sequence). CDR3: CALREQELGKKIKVF. In DNA form, the CDR3 reads TGTGCCTTGCGGGAGCAAGAGTTGGGCAAAAAAATCAAGGTATTT.

The V and J genes are TRGV2 and TRGJ1 or TRGJ2. TCRdb leaves out the J gene; it was filled in here by matching the DNA to germline. Germline V gives CDR1 EGSNGY, CDR2 YDSYNSKV. The CDR3 has 11 residues. The J segment lost 12 bases and the V segment lost 0 bases, leaving 5 bases of the junction unmatched. The CDR3 sequence: CATWDGPGKLF. The CDR3 DNA is TGTGCCACCTGGGACGGGCCGGGGAAACTCTTT.

The V call is TRGV4, the J call TRGJP2. TCRdb supplies no J gene; here it was assigned by aligning the nucleotide sequence to germline. This CDR3 is built from 13 residues. Germline V gives CDR1 EGSTGY, CDR2 YDSYTSSV. V lost 3 bases and J lost 8; bases outside the gene matches: 6. The CDR3 here is CATWDSRDWIKTF. CDR3 sequence (DNA): TGTGCCACCTGGGATAGTCGGGATTGGATCAAGACGTTT.

This clone was recorded only once. CDR3 bases: TGTGCCTTGTGGGAGCAACAAGAGTTGGGCAAAAAAATCAAGGTATTT. It encodes CALWEQQELGKKIKVF. The chain carries TRGV9 and TRGJP. The J gene, left out of TCRdb, was set here by checking the DNA against germline. Trimming removed 3 bases from V and 4 bases from J; junction bases left unmatched: 3. CDR3 size: 16 residues. From germline, CDR1 is GITISATS and CDR2 ISYDGTV (reference sequence).

The chain links TRGV3 to TRGJ1 or TRGJ2. Assignment of the J gene here rests on matching the DNA to germline, because TCRdb gives none. CDR1 VTNTFY and CDR2 YDVSTARD come from the germline V gene (reference sequence). After removal of 0 bases from V and 7 bases from J, the junction contained 15 bases not matched to a gene. CDR3 length: 16 residues. CDR3 in amino acids: CATWDRLDSGIYKKLF. The CDR3 DNA sequence: TGTGCCACCTGGGACAGGCTCGATTCAGGCATCTATAAGAAACTCTTT.

A few counts support this clone. The rearrangement links TRGV4 to TRGJP1. The J gene, absent from TCRdb, was called here by matching the DNA to germline. This CDR3 region has 13 residues. Germline V gene data show CDR1 as EGSTGY and CDR2 as YDSYTSSV. The J segment lost 4 bases and the V segment lost 2 bases, leaving 1 base of the junction unmatched. CDR3 DNA: TGTGCCACCTGGGATGTCACTGGTTGGTTCAAGATATTT. The encoded protein is CATWDVTGWFKIF.

Concerning this clone itself: At one end the junction does not follow the germline gene, possibly because of a read error. V usage is TRGV9 and J usage is TRGJP. Germline matching of the DNA provided the J gene here, since TCRdb leaves it blank. From germline, CDR1 is GITISATS and CDR2 ISYDGTV (reference sequence). CDR3 length equals 16 residues. CDR3 in amino acids: CTLWEVEELGKKIKVF. CDR3 in DNA: TGTACCTTGTGGGAGGTGGAAGAGTTGGGCAAAAAAATCAAGGTATTT.

This clone has just a few counts. The V gene is TRGV9, the J gene TRGJP. Since TCRdb gives no J gene, matching the DNA to germline was used here to assign it. V lost 0 bases and J lost 4; bases outside the gene matches: 6. Germline assignment: CDR1 GITISATS and CDR2 ISYDGTV (reference sequence). CDR3 length: 18 amino acids. CDR3 in DNA: TGTGCCTTGTGGGAGGTGAGTCCTCAAGAGTTGGGCAAAAAAATCAAGGTATTT. This gives the protein CALWEVSPQELGKKIKVF.